This is a list of T cell receptor beta chains from one sample in a study of patients and donors after allogeneic stem cell transplantation. TCRdb ran MiXCR on the RT-PCR reads and lists one entry per CDR3 protein. The sample holds some 880,000 distinct CDR3 sequences, about a sixth seen once. Sequenced material: blood, either unsorted or a sorted T cell fraction (not recorded which). Receptor source: a human donor who was either an allogeneic HSCT recipient or a stem cell or donor lymphocyte infusion donor (not recorded which). It is not recorded whose cells these are; they may come from a transplant donor. CDR3s include the opening cysteine and the closing phenylalanine or tryptophan. The order of the fields is J gene, CDR3 length, clone size, D gene, V gene, CDR3 protein, CDR3 DNA. A D gene is named only where the DNA matches it firmly. Clone size is shown for a subset of rows, as once, few, many or a class of expanded clone.

>TRBJ2-7|10|few|.|TRBV30
CAWGSPQQYF
TGTGCCTGGGGGTCTCCTCAGCAGTACTTC
>TRBJ1-5|13|.|.|TRBV2
CASSGTDNQPQHF
TGTGCCAGCAGTGGGACAGACAATCAGCCCCAGCATTTT
>TRBJ2-5|16|.|TRBD2|TRBV4-1
CASSHQLAGPQETQYF
TGCGCCAGCAGCCACCAACTAGCGGGGCCCCAAGAGACCCAGTACTTC
>TRBJ2-5|13|.|.|TRBV20-1
CSAKGTKQETQYF
TGCAGTGCTAAGGGAACAAAACAAGAGACCCAGTACTTC
>TRBJ2-1|14|few|.|TRBV29-1
CSVVHDRGYNEQFF
TGCAGCGTTGTTCACGACCGCGGGTACAATGAGCAGTTCTTC
>TRBJ2-1|15|few|.|TRBV3-1
CASSQDQAGLNEQFF
TGTGCCAGCAGCCAAGATCAAGCGGGCCTCAATGAGCAGTTCTTC
>TRBJ1-1|13|few|.|TRBV20-1
CSAPRRELTEAFF
TGCAGTGCTCCGAGGAGAGAACTCACTGAAGCTTTCTTT
>TRBJ1-5|14|few|TRBD1|TRBV12-3/TRBV12-4
CASRGDRGRGAQHF
TGTGCCAGCAGGGGGGACAGGGGGCGAGGGGCCCAGCATTTT
>TRBJ2-1|17|.|.|TRBV11-2
CASSLEPGLRNYNEQFF
TGTGCCAGCAGCTTAGAACCGGGACTCCGAAACTACAATGAGCAGTTCTTC
>TRBJ2-2|14|few|.|TRBV20-1
CSASNRARTGELFF
TGCAGTGCTAGCAACAGGGCGCGCACCGGGGAGCTGTTTTTT
>TRBJ2-1|21|few|TRBD2|TRBV3-1
CASSQVRGRTSGGRSYNEQFF
TGTGCCAGCAGCCAAGTACGGGGGAGGACTAGCGGGGGCCGCTCCTACAATGAGCAGTTCTTC
>TRBJ1-2|15|few|.|TRBV6-1
CASSLRDGANYGYTF
TGTGCCAGCAGCCTCCGGGACGGAGCTAACTATGGCTACACCTTC
>TRBJ2-1|17|many|TRBD2|TRBV20-1
CSATTEEGAIAGVEQFF
TGCAGTGCCACGACGGAGGAGGGGGCAATAGCGGGGGTCGAGCAGTTCTTC
>TRBJ1-2|15|.|.|TRBV7-9
CASSFVGGTNYGYTF
TGTGCCAGCAGCTTCGTCGGCGGGACTAACTATGGCTACACCTTC
>TRBJ1-6|16|.|.|TRBV11-3
CASSLASGAGNSPLHF
TGTGCCAGCAGCTTAGCATCGGGGGCCGGGAATTCACCCCTCCACTTT
>TRBJ1-1|15|few|TRBD1|TRBV19
CASSIRGQGNTEAFF
TGTGCCAGTAGTATAAGGGGGCAGGGGAACACTGAAGCTTTCTTT
>TRBJ2-1|11|.|.|TRBV2
CASTEHNEQFF
TGTGCCAGCACTGAACACAATGAGCAGTTCTTC
>TRBJ1-1|14|few|.|TRBV6-5
CASSYGSRITEAFF
TGTGCCAGCAGTTATGGGAGCAGGATCACTGAAGCTTTCTTT
>TRBJ2-4|14|.|.|TRBV5-1
CASSLEGVKNIQYF
TGCGCCAGCAGCTTGGAGGGAGTCAAAAACATTCAGTACTTC
>TRBJ2-3|14|once|.|TRBV3-1
CASSHGRSSDTQYF
TGTGCCAGCAGCCACGGTAGAAGCTCAGATACGCAGTATTTT
>TRBJ1-1|15|.|TRBD1|TRBV3-1
CASSLIDRGNTEAFF
TGTGCCAGCAGCCTAATCGACAGGGGCAACACTGAAGCTTTCTTT
>TRBJ2-1|14|.|TRBD1|TRBV24-1
CATSAGTGMNEQFF
TGTGCCACCAGTGCCGGGACAGGGATGAATGAGCAGTTCTTC
>TRBJ2-3|15|few|.|TRBV20-1
CSARDTGVTGDTQYF
TGCAGTGCTAGAGATACGGGAGTCACGGGGGATACGCAGTATTTT
>TRBJ1-4|14|few|TRBD1|TRBV9
CASSMGQKHEKLFF
TGTGCCAGCAGCATGGGACAGAAACATGAAAAACTGTTTTTT
>TRBJ2-7|12|.|.|TRBV4-2
CASSPSGGIKYF
TGTGCCAGCAGCCCCTCTGGGGGTATAAAGTACTTC
>TRBJ2-4|17|.|.|TRBV4-1
CASSQEEGRPFGNIQYF
TGCGCCAGCAGCCAAGAGGAGGGCAGACCCTTTGGGAACATTCAGTACTTC
>TRBJ1-5|12|.|.|TRBV19
CASKTPNQPQHF
TGTGCCAGTAAGACACCCAATCAGCCCCAGCATTTT
>TRBJ1-1|15|few|.|TRBV12-3/TRBV12-4
CASSLGPGANAEAFF
TGTGCCAGCAGTTTAGGTCCAGGGGCTAACGCTGAAGCTTTCTTT
>TRBJ2-3|16|few|TRBD1|TRBV5-1
CASSPGQGARTDTQYF
TGCGCCAGCAGCCCCGGACAGGGGGCGCGAACAGATACGCAGTATTTT
>TRBJ2-3|19|few|.|TRBV4-1
CASSQDQGGFRRPADTQYF
TGCGCCAGCAGCCAAGATCAGGGTGGATTCCGCCGCCCCGCAGATACGCAGTATTTT
>TRBJ2-5|13|.|TRBD1|TRBV7-2
CASSRQGPGTQYF
TGTGCCAGCAGCAGACAGGGACCAGGGACCCAGTACTTC
>TRBJ2-1|14|.|.|TRBV5-6
CASSFWRTYNEQFF
TGTGCCAGCAGCTTTTGGAGGACCTACAATGAGCAGTTCTTC
>TRBJ2-5|14|.|TRBD2|TRBV5-1
CASTGSGNWETQYF
TGCGCCAGCACGGGTAGCGGGAATTGGGAGACCCAGTACTTC
>TRBJ2-2|18|few|TRBD2|TRBV7-3
CASSRRTSGTLGAGELFF
TGTGCCAGCAGCCGAAGGACTAGCGGCACCTTAGGAGCCGGGGAGCTGTTTTTT
>TRBJ2-3|16|.|.|TRBV7-8
CASSRDRGVGTDTQYF
TGTGCCAGCAGCCGCGACCGCGGGGTAGGGACAGATACGCAGTATTTT
>TRBJ2-5|16|.|TRBD2|TRBV27
CASSLEGTRIGETQYF
TGTGCCAGCAGTTTAGAGGGGACTAGGATCGGAGAGACCCAGTACTTC
>TRBJ2-1|16|few|TRBD2|TRBV4-2
CASSQPGLAGPNEQFF
TGTGCCAGCAGCCAACCGGGACTAGCGGGACCCAATGAGCAGTTCTTC
>TRBJ1-1|13|many|.|TRBV7-9
CASSFVRTAEAFF
TGTGCCAGCAGCTTTGTGAGGACGGCTGAAGCTTTCTTT
>TRBJ1-1|13|few|.|TRBV20-1
CSATKGRRFEAFF
TGCAGTGCTACAAAGGGACGCAGGTTTGAAGCTTTCTTT
>TRBJ2-3|12|many|.|TRBV12-3/TRBV12-4
CASGRGTDTQYF
TGTGCCAGCGGAAGGGGAACAGATACGCAGTATTTT
>TRBJ2-5|17|.|.|TRBV5-5
CASSLRFFRVDQETQYF
TGTGCCAGCAGCTTGCGGTTCTTCAGGGTTGATCAAGAGACCCAGTACTTC
>TRBJ1-1|13|few|TRBD1|TRBV12-3/TRBV12-4
CASSLEQGLEAFF
TGTGCCAGCAGTTTAGAACAGGGGCTTGAAGCTTTCTTT
>TRBJ2-5|15|.|TRBD2|TRBV7-3
CASSPTGGRQETQYF
TGTGCCAGCAGCCCGACGGGAGGCAGACAAGAGACCCAGTACTTC
>TRBJ1-1|13|many|TRBD1|TRBV12-3/TRBV12-4
CACTGVGRTEAFF
TGTGCCTGTACAGGGGTAGGAAGAACTGAAGCTTTCTTT
>TRBJ2-3|13|.|TRBD1|TRBV20-1
CSVRGPRADTQYF
TGCAGTGTCAGGGGGCCAAGGGCAGATACGCAGTATTTT
>TRBJ2-1|13|few|TRBD1|TRBV5-1
CATRDGTGFEQFF
TGCGCCACCCGGGACGGGACAGGGTTTGAGCAGTTCTTC
>TRBJ2-7|14|few|.|TRBV12-3/TRBV12-4
CASSSPWGSYEQYF
TGTGCCAGCAGCTCTCCTTGGGGGAGCTACGAGCAGTACTTC